The 29 T cell receptor beta chains below come from one sample, sequenced in a study of cytomegalovirus exposure and HLA in healthy donors. The PCR was carried out with 60 Vbeta primers and 13 Jbeta primers. The assay was immunoSEQ multiplex PCR, and TCRdb's table has in-frame clones only and misses some. The data contain 150,000 to 200,000 clones, more than 75% of them singletons. Sequenced input: PBMCs. Receptors originate from a woman between 18 and 29 years old in good health and CMV-seronegative.

The V call is TRBV5-4, the J call TRBJ2-3; 7 nucleotides line up with TRBD2. V was clipped by 4 bases and J by 0 bases; unmatched bases: 11. The CDR3 totals 17 residues. Looked up from germline, CDR1 is SGHNT and CDR2 is YYREEE (reference sequence). The CDR3 DNA follows: TGTGCCAGCAGCCTCCCTAGGGGAGGGGCTAGCACAGATACGCAGTATTTT. This encodes CASSLPRGGASTDTQYF.

The CDR3 nucleotides read TGTGCCAGTAGGCACTTTCCCCCACCCAGCGGCACCGGGGAGCTGTTTTTT. It encodes CASRHFPPPSGTGELFF. The chain carries TRBV19 and TRBJ2-2, with D tentatively TRBD2 (5 bases). CDR1 LNHDA and CDR2 SQIVND come from the germline V gene (reference sequence). The V and J ends lost 6 bases and 4 bases respectively, with 21 bases between them. There are 17 residues in the CDR3.

V and J are TRBV10-2 and TRBJ2-1; tentative D call: TRBD1 (5 bases). Trimming left V 0 bases short and J 6 bases short, with 12 bases between. In germline, CDR1 is WSHSY, CDR2 SAAADI. CDR3 length: 15 amino acids. The CDR3: CASSESPKGANEQFF. The CDR3, as DNA: TGCGCCAGCAGTGAGTCCCCAAAAGGGGCCAATGAGCAGTTCTTC.

The chain has TRBV5-4 and TRBJ2-3; D not certain. Trimming cost V 0 bases and J 4 bases, with 12 bases left between them. Germline CDR1 is SGHNT and CDR2 is YYREEE (reference sequence). The CDR3 loop spans 15 amino acids. The CDR3 is CASSLGFRVPDTQYF. DNA for the CDR3: TGTGCCAGCAGCTTGGGATTCCGGGTTCCAGATACGCAGTATTTT.

The chain is built from TRBV10-3 and TRBJ2-1; 7 bases are shared with TRBD1. With V trimmed by 4 bases and J by 0 bases, 3 bases remained unmatched. The V gene's germline CDR1 is ENHRY and CDR2 SYGVKD. The CDR3 extends over 15 amino acids. The CDR3 spells CAISGGQASYNEQFF. The CDR3 coding sequence is TGTGCCATCAGTGGCGGACAGGCCTCCTACAATGAGCAGTTCTTC.

The V gene is TRBV6-5, the J gene TRBJ2-1; D gene uncertain. The germline gives CDR1 MNHEY, CDR2 SVGAGI. The CDR3 is 13 residues long. The V and J ends lost 5 bases and 7 bases respectively, with 12 bases between them. The CDR3 reads CASSEGPGNEQFF. The CDR3 nucleotides are TGTGCCAGCAGTGAAGGCCCCGGGAATGAGCAGTTCTTC.

The chain carries TRBV2 and TRBJ1-1; 9 bases match TRBD1. Looked up from germline, CDR1 is SNHLY and CDR2 is FYNNEI. J gave up 4 bases and V 5 bases, and 17 bases lay outside the gene matches. The CDR3 sequence is 18 residues long. The CDR3 sequence is CASSFTGQGSIAGTEAFF. DNA of the CDR3: TGTGCCAGCAGTTTCACGGGACAGGGATCTATCGCGGGCACTGAAGCTTTCTTT. Together with reference TRBV2 and TRBJ1-1, the CDR3 gives the full variable domain: EPEVTQTPSHQVTQMGQEVILRCVPISNHLYFYWYRQILGQKVEFLVSFYNNEISEKSEIFDDQFSVERPDGSNFTLKIRSTKLEDSAMYFCASSFTGQGSIAGTEAFFGQGTRLTVV.

V and J are TRBV4-2 and TRBJ2-5; perhaps TRBD2 as D (5 bases). Trimming removed 0 bases from V and 2 bases from J, with 10 bases in between. Germline-derived CDR1 and CDR2 are LGHNA and YNFKEQ. The CDR3 contains 15 residues. In DNA form, the CDR3 reads TGTGCCAGCAGCCAAGATCGGACGGGACAAGAGACCCAGTACTTC. Its protein product is CASSQDRTGQETQYF.

This chain connects TRBV15 to TRBJ1-4; 8 bases are a match to TRBD1. The CDR3 extends over 15 amino acids. Germline CDR1 LNHNV, CDR2 YYDKDF (reference sequence). The J segment lost 8 bases and the V segment lost 5 bases, leaving 10 bases of the junction unmatched. DNA for the CDR3: TGTGCCACCAGCTCCCACAGGGGGAGGAGGGAAAAACTGTTTTTT. Its protein is CATSSHRGRREKLFF.

The J gene is TRBJ1-1, the V gene TRBV27; D call uncertain. V was cut by 6 bases and J by 1 base, with 9 bases left in between. The CDR3 runs to 13 residues. Germline CDR1 is MNHEY and CDR2 is SMNVEV (reference sequence). The CDR3 here is CASSFGANTEAFF. The DNA of the CDR3 is TGTGCCAGCAGCTTTGGAGCGAACACTGAAGCTTTCTTT.

This CDR3 reads CSVDLTGTGSYNEQFF. The DNA of the CDR3 is TGCAGCGTTGATCTAACAGGGACAGGGTCCTACAATGAGCAGTTCTTC. The chain links TRBV29-1 to TRBJ2-1; TRBD1 matches at 9 bases. The V segment lost 3 bases and the J segment 1 base; nucleotides outside the gene matches: 7. The CDR3 totals 16 residues. Germline V lookup: CDR1 SQVTM, CDR2 ANQGSEA.

The genes are TRBV2 and TRBJ1-1; D is ambiguous. The CDR3 extends over 14 amino acids. CDR1 and CDR2 from the germline V gene are SNHLY and FYNNEI. V lost 3 bases, J lost 3 bases, and 11 bases lay in between. Here the CDR3 DNA reads TGTGCCAGCAGTGATCTTGGAGGGTACACTGAAGCTTTCTTT. Protein: CASSDLGGYTEAFF.

The rearrangement uses TRBV5-8 and TRBJ1-2, with D possibly matching TRBD1 (5 bases). Trimming stripped 6 bases from V and 4 bases from J, with 22 bases between. CDR1 SGHTS and CDR2 YDEGEE come from the germline V gene. CDR3 length equals 16 residues. The CDR3 region has the DNA TGTGCCAGCACCTACTTTCAGGGTATATACGGCTATGGCTACACCTTC. Translating gives CASTYFQGIYGYGYTF.

The chain couples TRBV6-1 to TRBJ2-1; D perhaps matches TRBD1 (6 bases). The CDR3 runs to 15 residues. Trimming stripped 7 bases from V and 2 bases from J, with 15 bases between. CDR1 is MNHNS, CDR2 SASEGT, per germline. The CDR3 here is CASTPLQGTYNEQFF. The CDR3 DNA reads TGTGCCAGCACCCCCTTACAGGGAACCTACAATGAGCAGTTCTTC.

CDR3 region: CSVLYERDSYEQYF. CDR3 bases: TGCAGCGTCCTTTATGAGCGGGACTCCTACGAGCAGTACTTC. The V and J genes are TRBV29-1 and TRBJ2-7, with 7 positions matching TRBD2. The J segment lost 0 bases and the V segment lost 6 bases, leaving 8 bases of the junction unmatched. CDR3 length: 14 amino acids. Germline CDR1 SQVTM, CDR2 ANQGSEA.

The chain links TRBV7-9 to TRBJ2-7; 8 nucleotides match TRBD2. Germline loops: CDR1 SEHNR, CDR2 FQNEAQ (reference sequence). The CDR3 sequence is 13 residues long. With 8 bases clipped from V and 2 bases from J, the junction kept 5 bases outside the gene matches. Here the CDR3 reads CASSGGGPYEQYF. CDR3 sequence (DNA): TGTGCCAGCTCCGGCGGGGGGCCCTACGAGCAGTACTTC.

The chain has TRBV6-5 and TRBJ2-1; 11 bases line up with TRBD2. Trimming removed 2 bases from V and 2 bases from J; junction bases left unmatched: 2. The CDR3 is 16 amino acids. CDR1 and CDR2 (germline): MNHEY, SVGAGI. The CDR3 region has the DNA TGTGCCAGCAGTTACCTAGCGGGAGGAACCTACAATGAGCAGTTCTTC. Amino acids: CASSYLAGGTYNEQFF.

The rearrangement links TRBV6-5 to TRBJ2-3; D uncertain. V gave up 5 bases and J gave up 4 bases, with 7 bases separating them. The germline V gene has CDR1 MNHEY and CDR2 SVGAGI. This CDR3 comprises 12 residues. This CDR3 reads CASSRSADTQYF. CDR3 coding DNA: TGTGCCAGCAGTCGATCGGCAGATACGCAGTATTTT.

V gene TRBV5-6 combines with J gene TRBJ1-6, with 9 positions matching TRBD1. Trimming removed 2 bases from V and 6 bases from J; junction bases left unmatched: 6. The CDR3 length is 16 residues. The germline CDR1 and CDR2 sequences are SGHDT and YYEEEE. The chain's CDR3 is CASSLSRDRVNSPLHF. The CDR3 DNA reads as TGTGCCAGCAGCTTAAGCCGGGACAGGGTTAATTCACCCCTCCACTTT.

The chain carries TRBV6-1 and TRBJ1-6; no clear D gene. The germline CDR1 and CDR2 sequences are MNHNS and SASEGT. The CDR3 is made up of 15 amino acids. Trimming removed 9 bases from V and 0 bases from J, with 12 bases in between. CDR3 in amino acids: CASRVEGSYNSPLHF. CDR3 sequence (DNA): TGTGCCAGTAGAGTGGAGGGCTCCTATAATTCACCCCTCCACTTT.

The rearrangement links TRBV5-1 to TRBJ2-1; 12 bases agree with TRBD2. The CDR3 consists of 18 residues. Unmatched junction bases numbered 8, after V lost 4 bases and J lost 0 bases. Germline V lookup: CDR1 SGHRS, CDR2 YFSETQ. This CDR3 reads CASSRGTSGSSSYNEQFF. CDR3 bases: TGCGCCAGCAGCCGAGGGACTAGCGGGTCTAGCTCCTACAATGAGCAGTTCTTC.

V usage is TRBV29-1 and J usage is TRBJ2-1, with TRBD2 as a possible D gene (6 bases). V gave up 0 bases and J gave up 3 bases, with 12 bases separating them. Germline CDR1 SQVTM, CDR2 ANQGSEA. CDR3 length: 15 amino acids. As DNA, the CDR3 is TGCAGCGTTGAAGATCGGATTAGCGGCTACAATGAGCAGTTCTTC. It specifies CSVEDRISGYNEQFF.

In the case of this clone: Other DNA sequences in the same sample also yield this CDR3. V usage is TRBV5-1 and J usage is TRBJ1-2, with 9 bases aligning to TRBD1. CDR1 is SGHRS and CDR2 is YFSETQ in the germline V gene. Germline trimming cut 0 bases from V and 5 bases from J; bases unmatched to any gene: 2. This CDR3 spans 14 amino acids. This CDR3 is CASSLGDRAYGYTF. The CDR3 DNA follows: TGCGCCAGCAGCTTGGGGGACAGGGCTTATGGCTACACCTTC. The full variable domain, in which reference TRBV5-1 and TRBJ1-2 provide the parts outside the CDR3, is KAGVTQTPRYLIKTRGQQVTLSCSPISGHRSVSWYQQTPGQGLQFLFEYFSETQRNKGNFPGRFSGRQFSNSRSEMNVSTLELGDSALYLCASSLGDRAYGYTFGSGTRLTVV.

The V call is TRBV29-1, the J call TRBJ1-1; 9 bases line up with TRBD1. The CDR3 runs 15 residues. Germline CDR1 and CDR2: SQVTM and ANQGSEA. J lost 3 bases, V lost 3 bases, and 8 bases had no gene match. CDR3 DNA: TGCAGCGTTGAGGGACAGCGACAGGGGGACACTGAAGCTTTCTTT. It translates to CSVEGQRQGDTEAFF.

CDR3 region: CATSQGQGAEKLFF. As DNA, the CDR3 is TGTGCCACCTCTCAGGGCCAGGGGGCTGAAAAACTGTTTTTT. This chain joins TRBV18 and TRBJ1-4; 8 bases are a match to TRBD1. With 10 bases clipped from V and 7 bases from J, the junction kept 11 bases outside the gene matches. This CDR3 is 14 amino acids long. Germline V gene sequence: CDR1 KGHSH, CDR2 LQKENI.

This chain's CDR3 is CATSRGSWTSGSRAYNEQFF. CDR3 nucleotide sequence: TGTGCCACCAGCAGAGGGTCTTGGACTAGCGGGAGTAGGGCCTACAATGAGCAGTTCTTC. This chain uses TRBV15 with TRBJ2-1; 13 nucleotides align to TRBD2. The CDR3 is 20 amino acids. With V trimmed by 1 base and J by 2 bases, 11 bases remained unmatched. Germline CDR1 and CDR2: LNHNV and YYDKDF (reference sequence).

The chain couples TRBV4-1 to TRBJ1-1; D is perhaps TRBD1 (6 bases). CDR1 is MGHRA and CDR2 is YSYEKL in the germline V gene. Trimming pared 9 bases from V and 6 bases from J, leaving 17 bases between. This CDR3 comprises 13 residues. The CDR3 region is CASSQGTSPEAFF. The CDR3 DNA sequence: TGCGCCAGTTCCCAAGGGACATCACCTGAAGCTTTCTTT.

The chain has TRBV13 and TRBJ1-4; TRBD1 aligns across 8 bases. The CDR3 extends over 15 amino acids. Losses at the gene ends were 5 bases for V and 7 bases for J; bases not matched to a gene: 9. Germline V gene sequence: CDR1 PRHDT, CDR2 FYEKMQ (reference sequence). CDR3 sequence reads: CASSTRRQGSEKLFF. For the CDR3, the DNA is TGTGCCAGCAGCACACGACGACAGGGGAGTGAAAAACTGTTTTTT.

The chain employs TRBV19 and TRBJ2-5, with D possibly being TRBD1 (6 bases). In germline, CDR1 is LNHDA, CDR2 SQIVND (reference sequence). Trimming removed 7 bases from V and 1 base from J, with 13 bases in between. The CDR3 contains 14 residues. The CDR3 DNA is TGTGCCAGTACCGTGGACAGTCTCCAAGAGACCCAGTACTTC. It codes for CASTVDSLQETQYF.